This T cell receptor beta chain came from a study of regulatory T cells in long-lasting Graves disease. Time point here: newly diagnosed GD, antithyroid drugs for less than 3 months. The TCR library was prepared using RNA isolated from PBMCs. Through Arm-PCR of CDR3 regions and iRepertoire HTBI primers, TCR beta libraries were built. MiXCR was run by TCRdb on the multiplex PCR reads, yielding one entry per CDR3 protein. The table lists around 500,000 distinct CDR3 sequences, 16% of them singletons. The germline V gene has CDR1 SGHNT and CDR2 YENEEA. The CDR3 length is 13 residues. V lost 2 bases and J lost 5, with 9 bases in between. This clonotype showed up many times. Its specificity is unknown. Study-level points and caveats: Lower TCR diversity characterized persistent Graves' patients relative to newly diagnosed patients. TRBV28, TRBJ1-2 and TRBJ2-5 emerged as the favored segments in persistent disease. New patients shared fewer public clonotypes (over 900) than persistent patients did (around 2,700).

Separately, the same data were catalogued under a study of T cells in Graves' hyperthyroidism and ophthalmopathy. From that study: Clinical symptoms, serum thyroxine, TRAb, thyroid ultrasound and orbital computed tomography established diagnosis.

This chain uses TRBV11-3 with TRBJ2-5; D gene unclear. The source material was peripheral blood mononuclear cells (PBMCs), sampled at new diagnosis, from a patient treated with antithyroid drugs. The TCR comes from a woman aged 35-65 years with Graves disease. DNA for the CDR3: TGTGCCAGCAGCTTAAACAGAATTGAGACCCAGTACTTC. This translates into CASSLNRIETQYF.